This T cell receptor beta chain was profiled in a study of blood T cell repertoires in COVID-19. At the level of the study: Sites across the United States, Italy and Spain contributed samples from acute and convalescent COVID-19. The cDNA or gDNA used as material had been derived from T cells, B-cell-depleted T cells, or PBMCs.

This clone was observed a few times. Source study methods: Estimates of nucleated cell counts were drawn from the amplification of reference gene primers. Sequenced by immunoSEQ multiplex PCR; TCRdb stores in-frame clones only, minus some. For V, J and clone size, that table is used; D and trimming come from the DNA. Of fewer than 65,000 clones listed, 75% to 80% are singletons. The sequence came from a human donor in a cohort sampled during active COVID-19. The specimen was peripheral blood.

The CDR3 region has the DNA TGCGCCAGCAGCTTTGGTAGGACGGACTCCTATGGCTACACCTTC. This translates into CASSFGRTDSYGYTF. The V and J genes are TRBV5-1 and TRBJ1-2; D is undetermined. CDR3 size: 15 residues. CDR1 and CDR2 (germline): SGHRS, YFSETQ. V gave up 2 bases and J gave up 4 bases, with 15 bases separating them.